The 3 T cell receptor beta chains listed next were all sequenced from one sample in a study of identical twins. MiXCR was run by TCRdb on the 5' RACE reads, yielding one entry per CDR3 protein. The sample has approximately 220,000 distinct CDR3 sequences, 7.5% seen once; the top ten hold around 1.8%. The sample was also reused in another study, on yellow fever vaccine responses in identical twins.

The sample taken for sequencing was memory (CD45RO+) T cells sorted from blood. Source of these receptors: a woman between 18 and 29 years old in good health.

The J gene is TRBJ1-2, the V gene TRBV28, with 8 bases lining up with TRBD1. The germline gives CDR1 MDHEN, CDR2 SYDVKM. V dropped 4 bases and J dropped 2; count of bases not matched to a gene: 12. CDR3 length: 17 amino acids. The CDR3 sequence: CASSSLRGLVSNYGYTF. CDR3 nucleotides: TGTGCCAGCAGTTCTCTCAGGGGGCTCGTTTCCAACTATGGCTACACCTTC.

This clonotype was detected many times. The V and J genes are TRBV5-1 and TRBJ2-1, with 10 positions matching TRBD2. The CDR3 consists of 17 residues. CDR1 and CDR2 (germline): SGHRS, YFSETQ. V lost 2 bases, J lost 1 base, and 6 bases stayed unmatched. CDR3 DNA: TGCGCCAGCAGCTTCACTAGCGGGGTTGGGTCCTACAATGAGCAGTTCTTC. Translated: CASSFTSGVGSYNEQFF. Based on the CDR3 plus reference TRBV5-1 and TRBJ2-1, the full variable domain is KAGVTQTPRYLIKTRGQQVTLSCSPISGHRSVSWYQQTPGQGLQFLFEYFSETQRNKGNFPGRFSGRQFSNSRSEMNVSTLELGDSALYLCASSFTSGVGSYNEQFFGPGTRLTVL.

This chain uses TRBV5-6 with TRBJ2-7; weak D call: TRBD2 (5 bases). The V end lost 1 base, the J end lost 0 bases, and 11 bases lay between the germline ends. The germline V gene has CDR1 SGHDT and CDR2 YYEEEE. The CDR3 runs to 15 residues. CDR3 nucleotide sequence: TGTGCCAGCAGCTTGCGGCGGGTGGCCTCCTACGAGCAGTACTTC. It encodes CASSLRRVASYEQYF. Complete variable domain (other parts from reference TRBV5-6 and TRBJ2-7): DAGVTQSPTHLIKTRGQQVTLRCSPKSGHDTVSWYQQALGQGPQFIFQYYEEEERQRGNFPDRFSGHQFPNYSSELNVNALLLGDSALYLCASSLRRVASYEQYFGPGTRLTVT.